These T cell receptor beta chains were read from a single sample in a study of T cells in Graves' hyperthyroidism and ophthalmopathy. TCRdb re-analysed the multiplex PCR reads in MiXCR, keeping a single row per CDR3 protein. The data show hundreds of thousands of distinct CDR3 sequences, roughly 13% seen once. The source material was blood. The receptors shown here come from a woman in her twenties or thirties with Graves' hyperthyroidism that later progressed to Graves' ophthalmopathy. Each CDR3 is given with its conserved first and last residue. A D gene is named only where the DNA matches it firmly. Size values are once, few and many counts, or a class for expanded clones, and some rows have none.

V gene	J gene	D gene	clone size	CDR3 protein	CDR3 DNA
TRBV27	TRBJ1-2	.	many	CASTQAGDVQEGRSNYGYTF	TGTGCCAGCACTCAAGCAGGGGACGTCCAGGAGGGCCGCTCTAACTATGGCTACACCTTC
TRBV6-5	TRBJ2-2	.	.	CASSSPGITGELFF	TGTGCCAGCAGTTCCCCAGGGATCACCGGGGAGCTGTTTTTT
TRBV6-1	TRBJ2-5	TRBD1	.	CAISPGTGGKRTQYF	TGTGCCATCTCCCCGGGGACAGGGGGTAAGAGGACCCAGTACTTC
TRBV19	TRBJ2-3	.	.	CASRTAGGGSADTQYF	TGTGCCAGTAGGACCGCAGGAGGCGGGTCGGCAGATACGCAGTATTTT
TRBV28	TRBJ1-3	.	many	CASSSLLSGNTIYF	TGTGCCAGCAGCTCCCTCCTCTCTGGAAACACCATATATTTT
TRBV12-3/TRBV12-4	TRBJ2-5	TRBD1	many	CASSPTGETQYF	TGTGCCAGCAGTCCGACAGGGGAGACCCAGTACTTC
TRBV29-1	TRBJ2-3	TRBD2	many	CSVEYQRSGRRLGDTQYF	TGCAGCGTTGAATACCAACGCAGCGGGAGGCGCTTGGGGGATACGCAGTATTTT
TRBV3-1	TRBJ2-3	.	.	CASSQDSGVSTDTQYF	TGTGCCAGCAGCCAAGATTCCGGGGTCAGCACAGATACGCAGTATTTT
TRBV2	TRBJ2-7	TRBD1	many	CASSEIEGAWDEQYF	TGTGCCAGCAGTGAGATTGAGGGGGCATGGGACGAGCAGTACTTC
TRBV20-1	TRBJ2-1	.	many	CSTHSSSYNEQFF	TGCAGTACCCACAGTAGCTCCTACAATGAGCAGTTCTTC
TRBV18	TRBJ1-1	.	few	CASSPAGRSNTEAFF	TGTGCCAGCTCACCAGCTGGGCGGAGCAACACTGAAGCTTTCTTT
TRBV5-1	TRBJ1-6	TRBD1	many	CASSLGTGDNSPLHF	TGCGCCAGCAGCTTGGGGACAGGGGACAATTCACCCCTCCACTTT
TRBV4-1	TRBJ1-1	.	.	CASSPYGQMNTEAFF	TGCGCCAGCAGCCCTTACGGCCAGATGAACACTGAAGCTTTCTTT
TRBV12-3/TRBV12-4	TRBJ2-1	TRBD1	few	CARKYTGDFYYNEQFF	TGTGCCAGAAAGTACACAGGGGATTTCTACTACAATGAGCAGTTCTTC
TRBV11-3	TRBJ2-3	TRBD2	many	CASSSPRPAGGLEDTQYF	TGTGCCAGCAGCTCCCCCCGGCCAGCGGGAGGACTCGAAGATACGCAGTATTTT
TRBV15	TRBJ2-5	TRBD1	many	CATSSRTGGVETQYF	TGTGCCACCAGCAGCCGGACAGGGGGCGTAGAGACCCAGTACTTC
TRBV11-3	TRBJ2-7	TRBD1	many	CASSDGTAYEQYF	TGTGCCAGCAGCGACGGGACAGCTTACGAGCAGTACTTC
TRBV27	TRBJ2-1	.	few	CASSRRLAESSHNEQFF	TGTGCCAGCAGTCGTCGATTAGCGGAGAGCTCCCACAATGAGCAGTTCTTC
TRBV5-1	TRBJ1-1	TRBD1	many	CASSVETGGTEAFF	TGCGCCAGCAGCGTAGAAACAGGGGGCACTGAAGCTTTCTTT
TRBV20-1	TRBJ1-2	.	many	CSASTPGDFGYTF	TGCAGTGCAAGCACCCCTGGGGATTTTGGCTACACCTTC
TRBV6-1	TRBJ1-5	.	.	CASSPYWGGEDQPQHF	TGTGCCAGCAGCCCATATTGGGGGGGCGAGGATCAGCCCCAGCATTTT
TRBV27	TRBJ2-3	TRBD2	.	CASSRRGLAGDTQYF	TGTGCCAGCAGCAGACGGGGACTAGCGGGAGATACGCAGTATTTT
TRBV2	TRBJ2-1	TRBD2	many	CASSGLAGGKQFF	TGTGCCAGCAGTGGACTAGCGGGAGGGAAACAGTTCTTC
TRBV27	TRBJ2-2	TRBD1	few	CASKGADSGELFF	TGTGCCAGCAAGGGGGCGGATAGCGGGGAGCTGTTTTTT
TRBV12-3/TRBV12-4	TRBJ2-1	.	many	CASSLTGCEQFF	TGTGCCAGCAGTCTAACCGGTTGCGAGCAGTTCTTC
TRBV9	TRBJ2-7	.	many	CASSATGVGYEQYF	TGTGCCAGCAGCGCGACGGGGGTAGGATACGAGCAGTACTTC
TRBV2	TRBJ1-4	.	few	CASSLDTLMEKLFF	TGTGCCAGCAGCCTGGACACATTAATGGAAAAACTGTTTTTT
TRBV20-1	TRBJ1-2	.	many	CSARAGGHWGYTF	TGCAGTGCTAGAGCGGGGGGCCACTGGGGCTACACCTTC
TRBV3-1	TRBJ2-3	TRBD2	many	CASSPSGLTDTQYF	TGTGCCAGCAGCCCTAGCGGGCTCACAGATACGCAGTATTTT
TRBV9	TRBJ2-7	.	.	CASSVGPVSYEQYF	TGTGCCAGCAGCGTAGGACCAGTCTCCTACGAGCAGTACTTC
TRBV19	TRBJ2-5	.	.	CASSRTGLRLYF	TGTGCCAGTAGTAGAACGGGACTCCGCCTGTACTTC
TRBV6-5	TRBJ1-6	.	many	CASSYSRGNSPLHF	TGTGCCAGCAGTTACTCGAGGGGGAATTCACCCCTCCACTTT
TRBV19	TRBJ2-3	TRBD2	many	CASSTAGVTTDTQYF	TGTGCCAGTAGTACAGCGGGAGTAACCACAGATACGCAGTATTTT
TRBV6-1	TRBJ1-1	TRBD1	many	CASSFTGGGNTEAFF	TGTGCCAGCAGTTTTACAGGGGGTGGGAACACTGAAGCTTTCTTT
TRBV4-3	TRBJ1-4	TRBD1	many	CASSQGQGDEKLFF	TGCGCCAGCAGCCAGGGACAGGGGGATGAAAAACTGTTTTTT
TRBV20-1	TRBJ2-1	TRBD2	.	CSVMGGGAYNEQFF	TGCAGCGTCATGGGGGGAGGGGCCTACAATGAGCAGTTCTTC
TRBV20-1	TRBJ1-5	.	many	CSARDPAQGNQPQHF	TGCAGTGCTAGAGATCCCGCCCAGGGCAATCAGCCCCAGCATTTT